Below are 6 T cell receptor beta chains sequenced from a single sample in a study of neurological immune-mediated disorders. Each CDR3 protein gets one entry after TCRdb re-called the 5' RACE reads with MiXCR. The sample contains more than 75,000 distinct CDR3 sequences, 10% of which appear only once. The specimen sequenced was PBMCs. The source of these receptors is a man aged 40-49 years in good health.

This clonotype was counted many times. V is TRBV15 and J is TRBJ2-3; no clear D gene. The CDR3 contains 13 residues. Per germline, CDR1 LNHNV and CDR2 YYDKDF (reference sequence). V was trimmed by 9 bases and J by 0 bases, leaving 10 bases between them. CDR3 in DNA: TGTGCCACAAGGCCAAGCAGCACAGATACGCAGTATTTT. This codes for CATRPSSTDTQYF.

The chain joins TRBV6-5 to TRBJ1-2; possibly TRBD1 for D (5 bases). Germline assignment: CDR1 MNHEY and CDR2 SVGAGI. This CDR3 region has 13 residues. The V gene lost 6 bases and the J gene lost 3 bases, with 11 bases spanning the gap. DNA of the CDR3: TGTGCCAGCAGCCCGGGACCGGACTATGGCTACACCTTC. Its translation is CASSPGPDYGYTF.

The table lists this clonotype with many counts. The chain carries TRBV5-1 and TRBJ2-1; 7 bases map to TRBD2. Germline loops: CDR1 SGHRS, CDR2 YFSETQ. This CDR3 spans 15 amino acids. The V segment lost 4 bases and the J segment 1 base; nucleotides outside the gene matches: 5. CDR3 bases: TGCGCCAGCAGCCCAAGCGGGGCGTCCTACAATGAGCAGTTCTTC. Its translation: CASSPSGASYNEQFF.

This clonotype was detected a few times. The gene calls are TRBV12-3 or TRBV12-4 and TRBJ2-7; D may be TRBD2 (6 bases). V dropped 0 bases and J dropped 0 bases, with 12 bases sitting between them. The CDR3 consists of 16 residues. The CDR3: CASSLARGRSSYEQYF. CDR3 nucleotide sequence: TGTGCCAGCAGTTTAGCGCGGGGCCGCAGCTCCTACGAGCAGTACTTC.

The sample holds many counts of this clonotype. The chain couples TRBV29-1 to TRBJ2-4; D call uncertain. Germline assignment: CDR1 SQVTM and CDR2 ANQGSEA. The V gene lost 4 bases and the J gene lost 0 bases, with 10 bases spanning the gap. This CDR3 spans 14 amino acids. This CDR3 reads CSVVGRLAKNIQYF. Here the CDR3 DNA reads TGCAGCGTTGTTGGGCGCCTAGCCAAAAACATTCAGTACTTC.

This clonotype was counted ten times or more. The chain uses TRBV25-1 and TRBJ1-1; no reliable D call. Germline CDR1 is MGHDK and CDR2 is SYGVNS. V lost 4 bases and J 4 bases, leaving 13 bases between the germline ends. The CDR3 sequence is 14 residues long. CDR3 DNA sequence: TGTGCCAGCAGTGCCGCTTTAGGAGCCACTGAAGCTTTCTTT. Translated, it gives CASSAALGATEAFF. Full variable domain (remainder filled in from reference TRBV25-1 and TRBJ1-1): EADIYQTPRYLVIGTGKKITLECSQTMGHDKMYWYQQDPGMELHLIHYSYGVNSTEKGDLSSESTVSRIRTEHFPLTLESARPSHTSQYLCASSAALGATEAFFGQGTRLTVV.